This T cell receptor beta chain was documented in a study of blood T cell repertoires in COVID-19. The wider study: Samples taken during acute and convalescent COVID-19 were collected in the United States, Italy and Spain. The cDNA or gDNA used as material had been derived from T cells, B-cell-depleted T cells, or PBMCs.

Authors' processing steps: Counts of nucleated cells, estimated from reference gene primer amplification, were obtained. TCRdb's table, derived via immunoSEQ multiplex PCR, lists solely in-frame clones and lacks some. V and J calls and clone size come straight from that table; D and trimming were deduced from the DNA. The sample has around 76,000 clones, approximately 90% seen once; the top ten hold roughly 6%. Germline V gene lookup returns CDR1 MNHEY and CDR2 SVGAGI. The CDR3 is made up of 11 amino acids. V lost 8 bases to trimming and J lost 6 bases, with 10 bases between them. Sequenced input: peripheral blood. The source is a human donor in a cohort sampled during active COVID-19. The chain combines TRBV6-5 with TRBJ1-2, with D hard to call. The CDR3, as DNA: TGTGCCAGCCGGGAGTTCCATGGCTACACCTTC. Its translation: CASREFHGYTF.